This passage covers 27 T cell receptor beta chains from one sample sequenced in a study of blood T cell repertoires in COVID-19. Clones were sequenced by immunoSEQ multiplex PCR, and TCRdb holds only the in-frame ones, with some missing. The sample has about 240,000 clones, around 87% seen once. The specimen was PBMCs or T cells enriched from blood (not recorded which). These receptors originate from a woman aged 40 to 49 with acute COVID-19.

The rearrangement uses TRBV2 and TRBJ2-3, with D possibly being TRBD2 (5 bases). The CDR3 loop spans 13 amino acids. CDR1 is SNHLY and CDR2 is FYNNEI in the germline V gene. V was pared by 7 bases and J by 4 bases, with 12 bases between. The CDR3 loop reads CASTTTSADTQYF. CDR3 in DNA: TGTGCCAGCACGACTACCTCCGCAGATACGCAGTATTTT.

The CDR3 nucleotides are TGTGCCAGTAGGCGTGTTGGCGGTTGGGCGAGGGAAAATGAGCAGTTCTTC. Amino acids: CASRRVGGWARENEQFF. The rearrangement joins TRBV19 to TRBJ2-1; D may be TRBD2 (5 bases). V lost 6 bases to trimming and J lost 7 bases, with 25 bases between them. CDR1 is LNHDA and CDR2 is SQIVND in the germline V gene (reference sequence). CDR3 length: 17 residues.

The genes are TRBV18 and TRBJ2-5; 7 bases align to TRBD2. Germline-derived CDR1 and CDR2 are KGHSH and LQKENI. This CDR3 region has 15 residues. J lost 1 base, V lost 3 bases, and 5 bases had no gene match. The CDR3 nucleotides read TGTGCCAGCTCACCCCGGGAGGCCCTCCAAGAGACCCAGTACTTC. Protein: CASSPREALQETQYF.

CDR3 sequence reads: CASSPPGINRATSYGYTF. The CDR3 DNA follows: TGTGCCAGCAGCCCCCCGGGAATAAACAGGGCAACCTCCTATGGCTACACCTTC. This chain uses TRBV9 with TRBJ1-2; D is perhaps TRBD1 (6 bases). CDR1 and CDR2 (germline): SGDLS, YYNGEE. CDR3 length: 18 residues. Trimming pared 4 bases from V and 4 bases from J, leaving 26 bases between.

The J gene is TRBJ2-1, the V gene TRBV11-3; tentatively, D is TRBD2 (6 bases). V was pared by 1 base and J by 9 bases, with 7 bases between. The CDR3 loop spans 12 amino acids. Looked up from germline, CDR1 is SGHNT and CDR2 is YENEEA. The chain's CDR3 is CASSLASAEQFF. The CDR3 region has the DNA TGTGCCAGCAGCTTAGCTAGCGCTGAGCAGTTCTTC.

CDR3 residues: CASSYSVDSGAETQYF. The CDR3 nucleotides read TGTGCCAGCAGTTACTCGGTGGACTCAGGGGCCGAGACCCAGTACTTC. The V gene is TRBV6-6, the J gene TRBJ2-5; D is possibly TRBD1 (6 bases). Trimming left V 0 bases short and J 5 bases short, with 16 bases between. CDR1 is MNHNY, CDR2 SVGAGI, per germline (reference sequence). The CDR3 loop spans 16 amino acids.

The V gene is TRBV11-2, the J gene TRBJ2-7; 7 positions match TRBD1. The CDR3 sequence is 15 residues long. Trimming took 1 base from V and 2 from J; bases not matched to a gene: 5. In germline, CDR1 is SGHAT, CDR2 FQNNGV. The CDR3 coding sequence is TGTGCCAGCAGCTTAGGACAGGGCCATACCTACGAGCAGTACTTC. Its protein product is CASSLGQGHTYEQYF.

This rearrangement joins TRBV28 to TRBJ2-7; 9 bases match TRBD2. There are 17 residues in the CDR3. Germline trimming cut 2 bases from V and 2 bases from J; bases unmatched to any gene: 10. Germline assignment: CDR1 MDHEN and CDR2 SYDVKM. This CDR3 is CASSLGREGPRTYEQYF. CDR3 DNA: TGTGCCAGCAGTTTAGGGCGGGAGGGCCCCCGCACCTACGAGCAGTACTTC.

V is TRBV2 and J is TRBJ2-1, with 9 bases lining up with TRBD1. The CDR3 covers 13 residues. Unmatched junction bases numbered 4, after V lost 8 bases and J lost 5 bases. Germline CDR1 SNHLY, CDR2 FYNNEI. The CDR3 coding sequence is TGTGCCAGCCGGACAGGGGTGGACAATGAGCAGTTCTTC. It is translated as CASRTGVDNEQFF.

The chain is built from TRBV6-5 and TRBJ1-2, with 10 nucleotides matching TRBD1. The CDR3 is 12 amino acids. Germline V gene data show CDR1 as MNHEY and CDR2 as SVGAGI. V lost 7 bases to trimming and J lost 11 bases; unmatched junction nucleotides: 7. In DNA, the CDR3 is TGTGCCAGCAAGACAGGGGGCGCCGGTTACACCTTC. This encodes CASKTGGAGYTF.

This chain connects TRBV2 to TRBJ2-7, with D possibly being TRBD2 (6 bases). The CDR3 is made up of 11 amino acids. Between the trimmed V and J ends, which lost 6 bases and 6 bases, there was a span of 9 bases. From germline, CDR1 is SNHLY and CDR2 FYNNEI. The CDR3 bases are TGTGCCAGCAGGCGGGGCGGCGAGCAGTACTTC. Its protein product is CASRRGGEQYF.

The chain links TRBV6-1 to TRBJ2-2, with D maybe TRBD2 (5 bases). The CDR3 contains 15 residues. Germline loops: CDR1 MNHNS, CDR2 SASEGT. The germline V and J ends were trimmed by 2 bases and 6 bases, with 13 bases remaining between them. The CDR3 region is CASSESILVSGELFF. CDR3 sequence (DNA): TGTGCCAGCAGTGAAAGTATACTAGTATCCGGGGAGCTGTTTTTT.

This chain connects TRBV5-1 to TRBJ1-6; D is perhaps TRBD1 (5 bases). Trimming took off 0 bases at V and 5 bases at J, with 12 bases between the two ends. Germline V lookup: CDR1 SGHRS, CDR2 YFSETQ. This CDR3 is built from 16 residues. This CDR3 reads CASSLGGAPNNSPLHF. CDR3 nucleotide sequence: TGCGCCAGCAGCTTGGGCGGGGCTCCAAATAATTCACCCCTCCACTTT.

The rearrangement joins TRBV11-1 to TRBJ2-3, with TRBD2 matching 7 bases. The germline V gene has CDR1 SGHAT and CDR2 FQDESV (reference sequence). The CDR3 spans 16 residues. V shed 1 base, J shed 10 bases, and the junction held 14 bases outside the gene matches. CDR3 DNA: TGTGCCAGCAGCTTAGGCGGGGGTTCGTGGTCAGCATCGCAGTATTTT. Protein sequence: CASSLGGGSWSASQYF.

In DNA form, the CDR3 reads TGTGCCAGCAGCCATGAAGACAGGGCCCCTCGGGGCTACACCTTC. It yields the protein CASSHEDRAPRGYTF. This sequence joins TRBV3-1 (or the pseudogene TRBV3-2) and TRBJ1-2, with 7 positions matching TRBD1. Unmatched junction bases numbered 12, after V lost 3 bases and J lost 8 bases. Looked up from germline, CDR1 is LGHDT and CDR2 is YNNKEL (reference sequence). This CDR3 spans 15 amino acids.

The rearrangement joins TRBV19 to TRBJ2-2; possibly TRBD1 for D (6 bases). The CDR3 is made up of 15 amino acids. The V gene's germline CDR1 is LNHDA and CDR2 SQIVND (reference sequence). V was trimmed by 3 bases and J by 4 bases, leaving 12 bases between them. This chain's CDR3 is CASSMPGQTTGELFF. The CDR3 DNA follows: TGTGCCAGTAGTATGCCCGGACAGACCACCGGGGAGCTGTTTTTT.

The genes are TRBV3-1 (or the pseudogene TRBV3-2) and TRBJ1-3; perhaps TRBD1 as D (5 bases). Germline CDR1 is LGHDT and CDR2 is YNNKEL (reference sequence). Trimming took 4 bases from V and 2 from J, leaving 12 bases between them. CDR3 size: 15 residues. CDR3 residues: CASSLPGGAGNTIYF. CDR3 in DNA: TGTGCCAGCAGCCTACCCGGGGGGGCTGGAAACACCATATATTTT.

The chain links TRBV28 to TRBJ1-5; a weak D match, TRBD1 (5 bases). V was shortened by 3 bases and J by 1 base, with 10 bases between the two germline ends. Germline loops: CDR1 MDHEN, CDR2 SYDVKM. The CDR3 consists of 15 residues. CDR3 region: CASSLGGRSNQPQHF. The CDR3, as DNA: TGTGCCAGCAGTTTGGGGGGACGCAGCAATCAGCCCCAGCATTTT. Variable domain in full (rest from reference TRBV28 and TRBJ1-5): DVKVTQSSRYLVKRTGEKVFLECVQDMDHENMFWYRQDPGLGLRLIYFSYDVKMKEKGDIPEGYSVSREKKERFSLILESASTNQTSMYLCASSLGGRSNQPQHFGDGTRLSIL.

The chain employs TRBV6-5 and TRBJ1-2, with 9 bases lining up with TRBD1. After removal of 5 bases from V and 2 bases from J, the junction contained 3 bases not matched to a gene. The CDR3 has 14 residues. CDR1 and CDR2 (germline): MNHEY, SVGAGI. The CDR3 sequence is CASSRGQGNYGYTF. CDR3 nucleotides: TGTGCCAGCAGTAGGGGACAGGGCAACTATGGCTACACCTTC.

The J gene is TRBJ1-6, the V gene TRBV2; D gene ambiguous. This CDR3 region has 12 residues. Germline values: CDR1 SNHLY, CDR2 FYNNEI. Trimming removed 6 bases at V and 6 bases at J, with 6 bases between. CDR3 sequence reads: CASRETNSPLHF. DNA of the CDR3: TGTGCCAGCAGGGAGACTAATTCACCCCTCCACTTT.

The gene calls are TRBV3-1 (or the pseudogene TRBV3-2) and TRBJ1-1; perhaps TRBD1 as D (5 bases). Germline-derived CDR1 and CDR2 are LGHDT and YNNKEL (reference sequence). V was clipped by 2 bases and J by 3 bases, with 10 bases between them. CDR3 length equals 14 residues. The CDR3 DNA reads TGTGCCAGCAGCCAACTATTAGGGGACACTGAAGCTTTCTTT. This codes for CASSQLLGDTEAFF.

V is TRBV27 and J is TRBJ2-1; 7 positions agree with TRBD2. With V trimmed by 6 bases and J by 0 bases, 2 bases remained unmatched. The CDR3 has 14 residues. Germline values: CDR1 MNHEY, CDR2 SMNVEV (reference sequence). This CDR3 reads CASRLAISYNEQFF. Written as DNA, the CDR3 is TGTGCCAGCAGACTAGCGATCTCCTACAATGAGCAGTTCTTC.

The J gene is TRBJ2-1, the V gene TRBV27, with 9 bases identical to TRBD2. V dropped 6 bases and J dropped 9; count of bases not matched to a gene: 12. Germline values: CDR1 MNHEY, CDR2 SMNVEV (reference sequence). The CDR3 totals 15 residues. CDR3 coding DNA: TGTGCCAGCAGCCGTTTAGCGGGAGCCGATACTGAGCAGTTCTTC. Translation: CASSRLAGADTEQFF.

The chain combines TRBV2 with TRBJ1-1; weak D call: TRBD1 (5 bases). Germline lookup yields CDR1 SNHLY and CDR2 FYNNEI. This CDR3 contains 14 residues. The ends were cut back, 6 bases at V and 0 bases at J, with 11 bases in the middle. CDR3 loop: CASRAGRMNTEAFF. Here the CDR3 DNA reads TGTGCCAGCAGGGCGGGACGGATGAACACTGAAGCTTTCTTT.

The sample holds a few counts of this clone. The V call is TRBV2, the J call TRBJ1-1; D call uncertain. CDR1 is SNHLY, CDR2 FYNNEI, per germline. The CDR3 has 12 amino acids. Trimming pared 8 bases from V and 7 bases from J, leaving 14 bases between. The CDR3, as DNA: TGTGCCAGCGGCGGGATAGGGAGTGAAGCTTTCTTT. Residues: CASGGIGSEAFF.

The V gene is TRBV13, the J gene TRBJ2-7; D not resolved. Germline CDR1 reads PRHDT; CDR2 reads FYEKMQ (reference sequence). The ends were cut back, 2 bases at V and 1 base at J, with 9 bases in the middle. The CDR3 extends over 14 amino acids. In DNA form, the CDR3 reads TGTGCCAGCAGCTTATCCGCACGGTCCTACGAGCAGTACTTC. Amino acids: CASSLSARSYEQYF.

Points on this clone: This same CDR3 is encoded by further DNA sequences in the sample. The rearrangement uses TRBV5-1 and TRBJ1-3; no definite D call. The CDR3 contains 14 residues. Germline V lookup: CDR1 SGHRS, CDR2 YFSETQ. Trimming pared 5 bases from V and 0 bases from J, leaving 9 bases between. The CDR3 DNA follows: TGCGCCAGCAGTTCGGACTCCTCTGGAAACACCATATATTTT. This codes for CASSSDSSGNTIYF.